The clone carrying this T cell receptor (beta chain) was observed a single time. Antigen: not known. Sequencing was performed with immunoSEQ multiplex PCR; in TCRdb, only in-frame clones are kept and a portion is missing. The sample consists of roughly 43,000 clones, about 95% of them appearing once. This record comes from a study of graft-versus-host responses after intestinal transplantation. On the study more broadly: Anti-thymocyte globulin induction was given to all recipients, followed by tacrolimus and steroids for around three years.

Overall study findings and caveats: Among circulating GvH clones, peak levels were associated with early post-transplant declines in HvG clones.

Germline V gives CDR1 SGHDT, CDR2 YYEEEE. The CDR3 totals 15 residues. Trimming removed 4 bases from V and 3 bases from J, with 14 bases in between. The receptor was isolated from a human patient who received an intestinal transplant, so some T cells may come from the graft donor. The gene calls are TRBV5-6 and TRBJ2-4, with D perhaps TRBD1 (6 bases). The specimen comprised PBMCs, sampled 330 to 350 days after intestinal transplant. The CDR3 spells CASSPQGIYKNIQYF. Written as DNA, the CDR3 is TGTGCCAGCAGCCCACAGGGAATATACAAAAACATTCAGTACTTC.